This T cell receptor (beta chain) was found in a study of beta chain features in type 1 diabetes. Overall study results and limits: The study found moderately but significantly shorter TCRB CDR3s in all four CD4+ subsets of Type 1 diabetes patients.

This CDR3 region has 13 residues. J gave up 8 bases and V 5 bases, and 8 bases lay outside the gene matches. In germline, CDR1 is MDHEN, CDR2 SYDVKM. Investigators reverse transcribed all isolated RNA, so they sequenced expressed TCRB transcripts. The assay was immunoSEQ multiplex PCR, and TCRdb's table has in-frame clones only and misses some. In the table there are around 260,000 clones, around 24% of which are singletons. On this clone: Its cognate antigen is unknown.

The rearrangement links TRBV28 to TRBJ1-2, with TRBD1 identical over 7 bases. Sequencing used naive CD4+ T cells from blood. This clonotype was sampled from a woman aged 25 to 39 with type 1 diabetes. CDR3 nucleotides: TGTGCCAGCAGTACGACAGGGCTGTGGGGCTACACCTTC. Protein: CASSTTGLWGYTF.